This paragraph covers one TCR beta chain sequence. The data are from a study of blood T cell repertoires in COVID-19. Assay used: immunoSEQ multiplex PCR; TCRdb lists only in-frame clones, some missing. The sample has fewer than 350,000 clones, around 86% seen once; the top ten hold about 8.6%. Germline CDR1 LGHNT, CDR2 FRNRAP. V lost 5 bases to trimming and J lost 3 bases; unmatched junction nucleotides: 6. The CDR3 covers 15 residues. The sequenced material came from peripheral blood. The chain employs TRBV12-5 and TRBJ2-7, with 11 bases identical to TRBD1. The origin of this receptor is a man aged 35-49 years with active or convalescent COVID-19. The CDR3 reads CASGPGTGGHYEQYF. The CDR3, as DNA: TGTGCTAGTGGTCCCGGGACAGGGGGTCACTACGAGCAGTACTTC.